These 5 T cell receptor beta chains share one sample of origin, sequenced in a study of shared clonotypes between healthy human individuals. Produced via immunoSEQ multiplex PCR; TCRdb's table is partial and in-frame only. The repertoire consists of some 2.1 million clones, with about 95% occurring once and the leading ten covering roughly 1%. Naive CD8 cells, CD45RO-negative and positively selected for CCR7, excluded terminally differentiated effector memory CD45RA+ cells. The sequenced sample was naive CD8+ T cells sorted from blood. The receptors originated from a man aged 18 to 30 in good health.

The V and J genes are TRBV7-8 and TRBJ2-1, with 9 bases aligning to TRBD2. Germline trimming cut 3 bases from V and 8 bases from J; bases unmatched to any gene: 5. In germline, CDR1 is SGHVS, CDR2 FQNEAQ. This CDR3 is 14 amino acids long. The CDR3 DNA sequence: TGTGCCAGCAGCTTGGCGGGAGGGCCAGATGAGCAGTTCTTC. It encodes CASSLAGGPDEQFF. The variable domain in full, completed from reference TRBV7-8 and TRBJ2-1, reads GAGVSQSPRYKVAKRGQDVALRCDPISGHVSLFWYQQALGQGPEFLTYFQNEAQLDKSGLPSDRFFAERPEGSVSTLKIQRTQQEDSAVYLCASSLAGGPDEQFFGPGTRLTVL.

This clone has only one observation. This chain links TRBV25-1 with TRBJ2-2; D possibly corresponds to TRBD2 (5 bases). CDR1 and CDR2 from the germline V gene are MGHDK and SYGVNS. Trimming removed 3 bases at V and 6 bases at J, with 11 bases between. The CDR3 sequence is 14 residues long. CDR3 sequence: CASSEGAIPGELFF. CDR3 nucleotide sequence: TGTGCCAGCAGTGAGGGAGCGATCCCCGGGGAGCTGTTTTTT. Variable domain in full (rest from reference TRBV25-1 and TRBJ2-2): EADIYQTPRYLVIGTGKKITLECSQTMGHDKMYWYQQDPGMELHLIHYSYGVNSTEKGDLSSESTVSRIRTEHFPLTLESARPSHTSQYLCASSEGAIPGELFFGEGSRLTVL.

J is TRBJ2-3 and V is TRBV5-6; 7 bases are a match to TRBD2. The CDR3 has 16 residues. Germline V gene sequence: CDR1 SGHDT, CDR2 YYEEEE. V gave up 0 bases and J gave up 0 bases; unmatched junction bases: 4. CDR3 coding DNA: TGTGCCAGCAGCTTGGATGGTAGCGGGAGCACAGATACGCAGTATTTT. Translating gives CASSLDGSGSTDTQYF.

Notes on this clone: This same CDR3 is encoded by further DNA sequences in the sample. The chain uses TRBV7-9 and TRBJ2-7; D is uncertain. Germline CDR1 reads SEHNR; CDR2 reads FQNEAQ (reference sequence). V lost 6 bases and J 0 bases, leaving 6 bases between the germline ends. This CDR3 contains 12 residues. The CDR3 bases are TGTGCCAGCAGTCCCATCTCCTACGAGCAGTACTTC. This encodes CASSPISYEQYF.

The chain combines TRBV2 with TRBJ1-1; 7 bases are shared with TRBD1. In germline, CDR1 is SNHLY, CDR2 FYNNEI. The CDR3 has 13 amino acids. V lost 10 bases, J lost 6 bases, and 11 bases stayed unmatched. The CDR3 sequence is CATLDRPDPEAFF. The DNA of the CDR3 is TGTGCCACCCTGGACAGGCCGGACCCTGAAGCTTTCTTT.